The 11 T cell receptor beta chains below were found in one sample sequenced in a study of blood T cell repertoires in COVID-19. TCRdb keeps only in-frame clones here, not all; method: immunoSEQ multiplex PCR. The repertoire has 40,000 or so clones, about 85% of them found once; the top ten carry less than 15%. Specimen: peripheral blood. All receptors come from a woman between 70 and 85 years old in a cohort sampled during active COVID-19.

The chain joins TRBV6-5 to TRBJ1-2; D unresolved. V lost 4 bases and J 7 bases, leaving 13 bases between the germline ends. Germline V lookup: CDR1 MNHEY, CDR2 SVGAGI. CDR3 length: 13 amino acids. DNA for the CDR3: TGTGCCAGCAGTTCCAATGACTTGGGTGGCTACACCTTC. This encodes CASSSNDLGGYTF.

The chain is built from TRBV13 and TRBJ2-3, with 12 bases identical to TRBD1. Germline V gene data show CDR1 as PRHDT and CDR2 as FYEKMQ (reference sequence). V was pared by 2 bases and J by 1 base, with 22 bases of the junction left unmatched. This CDR3 has 23 amino acids. The chain's CDR3 is CASSLQPGQGARTSKEGTDTQYF. CDR3 nucleotide sequence: TGTGCCAGCAGCTTACAACCGGGACAGGGGGCACGGACTAGCAAGGAAGGCACAGATACGCAGTATTTT.

This chain joins TRBV29-1 and TRBJ2-1, with D tentatively TRBD2 (5 bases). Germline CDR1 reads SQVTM; CDR2 reads ANQGSEA. The CDR3 sequence is 15 residues long. Trimming removed 2 bases at V and 11 bases at J, with 22 bases between. As DNA, the CDR3 is TGCAGCGTTGAAAGTCCGTCGACGAGCGGTGGGAAGCAGTTCTTC. Its protein product is CSVESPSTSGGKQFF.

This rearrangement joins TRBV3-1 (or the pseudogene TRBV3-2) to TRBJ1-2; TRBD1 matches 7 bases. The CDR3 sequence is 14 residues long. Germline lookup yields CDR1 LGHDT and CDR2 YNNKEL (reference sequence). The J segment lost 5 bases and the V segment lost 4 bases, leaving 7 bases of the junction unmatched. This CDR3 reads CASSPAGGEYGYTF. In nucleotides, the CDR3 is TGTGCCAGCAGCCCTGCAGGGGGAGAATATGGCTACACCTTC.

The chain carries TRBV28 and TRBJ2-4; tentative D call: TRBD2 (6 bases). The V end was cut by 6 bases, the J end by 6 bases, with 12 bases between. Germline V gene data show CDR1 as MDHEN and CDR2 as SYDVKM. The CDR3 runs to 13 residues. The DNA of the CDR3 is TGTGCCAGCAGGCGGAGGGGAGGAAACATTCAGTACTTC. Its translation is CASRRRGGNIQYF.

V and J are TRBV10-2 and TRBJ2-1; TRBD1 matches at 10 bases. Unmatched junction bases numbered 3, after V lost 0 bases and J lost 16 bases. The CDR3 runs 12 residues. The germline V gene has CDR1 WSHSY and CDR2 SAAADI. This chain's CDR3 is CASSESGDRGFF. The DNA of the CDR3 is TGCGCCAGCAGTGAGTCGGGGGACAGGGGATTCTTC.

J is TRBJ2-5 and V is TRBV28; no clear D gene. The V end was cut by 4 bases, the J end by 2 bases, with 11 bases between. Germline loops: CDR1 MDHEN, CDR2 SYDVKM. The CDR3 spans 14 residues. CDR3 in amino acids: CASSSSWRQETQYF. The DNA for the CDR3 is TGTGCCAGCAGTTCGTCATGGAGACAAGAGACCCAGTACTTC.

The rearrangement uses TRBV5-1 and TRBJ1-1, with TRBD1 matching over 7 bases. The V segment lost 0 bases and the J segment 1 base; nucleotides outside the gene matches: 6. This CDR3 has 16 amino acids. Germline CDR1 SGHRS, CDR2 YFSETQ. CDR3 bases: TGCGCCAGCAGCTTGGTATACAGGGGCCGGAACACTGAAGCTTTCTTT. Translated, it gives CASSLVYRGRNTEAFF.

The CDR3 sequence: CASSSNSYNSPLHF. As DNA, the CDR3 is TGTGCCAGCAGTTCGAACAGCTATAATTCACCCCTCCACTTT. This chain joins TRBV27 and TRBJ1-6; D unresolved. The V gene's germline CDR1 is MNHEY and CDR2 SMNVEV (reference sequence). There are 14 residues in the CDR3. V dropped 4 bases and J dropped 3 bases, with 7 bases sitting between them.

The chain joins TRBV7-3 to TRBJ2-1; possibly TRBD2 for D (6 bases). CDR3 length: 18 amino acids. Germline CDR1 and CDR2: SGHTA and FQGTGA. The V end lost 1 base, the J end lost 5 bases, and 21 bases lay between the germline ends. DNA of the CDR3: TGTGCCAGCAGCTTAAGTTTCGGGACTCGAACCTCTCACAATGAGCAGTTCTTC. Its protein product is CASSLSFGTRTSHNEQFF.

The V gene is TRBV5-4, the J gene TRBJ2-1; the D gene is possibly TRBD2 (5 bases). Deletions cut 0 bases from V and 3 bases from J, with 13 bases between. Germline CDR1 SGHNT, CDR2 YYREEE (reference sequence). The CDR3 runs to 16 residues. CDR3 in amino acids: CASSLGPEAFYNEQFF. The CDR3 DNA follows: TGTGCCAGCAGCTTGGGCCCGGAGGCCTTCTACAATGAGCAGTTCTTC.